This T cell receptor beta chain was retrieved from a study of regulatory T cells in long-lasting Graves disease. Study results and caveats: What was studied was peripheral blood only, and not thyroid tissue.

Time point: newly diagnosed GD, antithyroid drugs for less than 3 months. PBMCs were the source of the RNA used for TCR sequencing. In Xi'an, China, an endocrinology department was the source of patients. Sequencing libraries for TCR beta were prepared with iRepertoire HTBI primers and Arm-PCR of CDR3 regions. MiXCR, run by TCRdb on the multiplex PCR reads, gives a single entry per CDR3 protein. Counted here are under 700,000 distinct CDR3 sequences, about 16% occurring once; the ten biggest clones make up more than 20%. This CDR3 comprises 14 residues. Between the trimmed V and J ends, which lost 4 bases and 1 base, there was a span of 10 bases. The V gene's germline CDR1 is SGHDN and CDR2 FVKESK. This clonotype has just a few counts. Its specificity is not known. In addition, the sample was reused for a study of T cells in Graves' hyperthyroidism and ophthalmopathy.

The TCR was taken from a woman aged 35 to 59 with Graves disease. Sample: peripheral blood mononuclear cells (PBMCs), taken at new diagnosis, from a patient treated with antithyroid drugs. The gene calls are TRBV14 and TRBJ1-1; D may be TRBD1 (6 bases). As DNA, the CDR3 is TGTGCCAGCAGCCGTATACAGGGGAACACTGAAGCTTTCTTT. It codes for CASSRIQGNTEAFF.